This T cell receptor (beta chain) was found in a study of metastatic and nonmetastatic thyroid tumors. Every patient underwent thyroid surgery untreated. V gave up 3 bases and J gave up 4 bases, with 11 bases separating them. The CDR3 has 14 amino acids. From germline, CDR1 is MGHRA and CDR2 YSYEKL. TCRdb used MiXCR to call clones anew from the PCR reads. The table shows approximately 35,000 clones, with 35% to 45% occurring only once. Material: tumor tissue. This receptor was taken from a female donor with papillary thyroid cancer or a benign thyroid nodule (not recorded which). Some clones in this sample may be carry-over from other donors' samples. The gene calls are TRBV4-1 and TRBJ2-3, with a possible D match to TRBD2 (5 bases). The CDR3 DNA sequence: TGCGCCAGCAGCCACTTTATGAGGGCAGATACGCAGTATTTT. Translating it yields CASSHFMRADTQYF.